Following are 26 T cell receptor beta chains from one sample sequenced in a study of blood T cell repertoires in COVID-19. Profiling relied on immunoSEQ multiplex PCR, and the TCRdb table lists in-frame clones only, not all of them. The top ten clones hold 10% to 15% of a sample with more than 150,000 clones, about 85% of them seen once. The sequenced material came from peripheral blood. These receptors all come from a man between 65 and 85 years old who had recovered from COVID-19.

CDR3 DNA: TGTGCCAGCAGTGACGGGACTACCCCGGGGACAGATACGCAGTATTTT. Amino acid sequence: CASSDGTTPGTDTQYF. V usage is TRBV6-4 and J usage is TRBJ2-3, with TRBD2 identical over 7 bases. This CDR3 has 16 residues. Per the germline V gene, CDR1 is MRHNA and CDR2 is SNTAGT. The trim removed 2 bases at V and 3 bases at J, leaving 8 bases unmatched.

The chain couples TRBV5-1 to TRBJ2-1; maybe TRBD1 (6 bases). V dropped 5 bases and J dropped 7 bases, with 13 bases sitting between them. Germline assignment: CDR1 SGHRS and CDR2 YFSETQ. There are 13 residues in the CDR3. CDR3 sequence reads: CASSPQGWNEQFF. Written as DNA, the CDR3 is TGCGCCAGCAGTCCACAGGGTTGGAATGAGCAGTTCTTC.

The chain links TRBV5-4 to TRBJ1-2; D might be TRBD1 (6 bases). There are 15 residues in the CDR3. Trimming stripped 4 bases from V and 5 bases from J, with 18 bases between. From germline, CDR1 is SGHNT and CDR2 YYREEE (reference sequence). CDR3 coding DNA: TGTGCCAGCAGCCTGGGCTCACAGGGAGAGTATGGCTACACCTTC. Translated, it gives CASSLGSQGEYGYTF.

This clone was counted only a few times. The CDR3 reads CASSYGTGRNQPQHF. CDR3 in DNA: TGTGCCAGCAGTTACGGCACAGGGCGGAATCAGCCCCAGCATTTT. The rearrangement links TRBV6-2 or TRBV6-3 to TRBJ1-5; D may be TRBD1 (6 bases). Trimming pared 2 bases from V and 4 bases from J, leaving 12 bases between. The CDR3 is made up of 15 amino acids. Germline V gene sequence: CDR1 MNHEY, CDR2 SVGEGT.

J is TRBJ2-7 and V is TRBV7-9; D is perhaps TRBD1 (6 bases). The germline CDR1 and CDR2 sequences are SEHNR and FQNEAQ (reference sequence). Between the trimmed V and J ends, which lost 5 bases and 3 bases, there was a span of 8 bases. The CDR3 is 12 amino acids. This chain's CDR3 is CASSKQGYEQYF. The CDR3 DNA is TGTGCCAGCAGCAAACAGGGCTACGAGCAGTACTTC.

V and J are TRBV19 and TRBJ1-3; D not resolved. V lost 4 bases and J lost 1, with 20 bases in between. The CDR3 totals 18 residues. Germline assignment: CDR1 LNHDA and CDR2 SQIVND (reference sequence). The CDR3 DNA reads as TGTGCCAGTAGTAGACTACCGGGTCAGACTCCATCTGGAAACACCATATATTTT. This codes for CASSRLPGQTPSGNTIYF.

CDR3 sequence (DNA): TGTGCCAGCAGCTTAGTACAGGGGGCTGCGACTAATGAAAAACTGTTTTTT. Translation gives CASSLVQGAATNEKLFF. The chain uses TRBV11-2 and TRBJ1-4, with 9 bases identical to TRBD1. V lost 1 base and J lost 2; bases outside the gene matches: 5. The CDR3 loop spans 17 amino acids. Germline V CDR1 and CDR2: SGHAT, FQNNGV.

V gene TRBV20-1 combines with J gene TRBJ2-1; 8 bases align to TRBD1. J lost 9 bases, V lost 3 bases, and 13 bases had no gene match. This CDR3 region has 15 residues. Per the germline V gene, CDR1 is DFQATT and CDR2 is SNEGSKA (reference sequence). CDR3 sequence (DNA): TGCAGTGCTAGTGAATCGGACAGGGTGTTCGGTGAGCAGTTCTTC. This sequence encodes CSASESDRVFGEQFF.

In this sample, this clone turned up many times. The chain joins TRBV11-2 to TRBJ1-4; D is uncertain. This CDR3 comprises 16 residues. The germline V gene has CDR1 SGHAT and CDR2 FQNNGV. Trimming took off 4 bases at V and 5 bases at J, with 17 bases between the two ends. The chain's CDR3 is CASSSLRGSENEKLFF. CDR3 nucleotides: TGTGCCAGCAGCTCCCTCCGGGGATCGGAGAATGAAAAACTGTTTTTT.

The rearrangement joins TRBV7-8 to TRBJ2-1, with TRBD1 as a possible D gene (6 bases). CDR1 is SGHVS, CDR2 FQNEAQ, per germline. The CDR3 is 12 residues long. The germline V and J ends were trimmed by 5 bases and 10 bases, with 12 bases remaining between them. The CDR3 DNA follows: TGTGCCAGCAGCCTCTTTGGGACAGAGCAGTTCTTC. Its translation is CASSLFGTEQFF.

This chain links TRBV7-2 with TRBJ2-1; 7 bases fit TRBD1. J lost 5 bases, V lost 4 bases, and 5 bases had no gene match. The germline V gene has CDR1 SGHTA and CDR2 FQGNSA. The CDR3 contains 14 residues. DNA of the CDR3: TGTGCCAGCAGCTCCAGACAGGGCCACAATGAGCAGTTCTTC. This translates into CASSSRQGHNEQFF. The whole variable domain, filled in from reference TRBV7-2 and TRBJ2-1, reads GAGVSQSPSNKVTEKGKDVELRCDPISGHTALYWYRQSLGQGLEFLIYFQGNSAPDKSGLPSDRFSAERTGGSVSTLTIQRTQQEDSAVYLCASSSRQGHNEQFFGPGTRLTVL.

This clone came up once. This chain connects TRBV5-1 to TRBJ1-5; weak D call: TRBD1 (5 bases). The V end lost 0 bases, the J end lost 1 base, and 8 bases lay between the germline ends. The CDR3 has 15 residues. The V gene's germline CDR1 is SGHRS and CDR2 YFSETQ. The chain's CDR3 is CASSLGTGSNQPQHF. As DNA, the CDR3 is TGCGCCAGCAGCTTGGGAACAGGAAGCAATCAGCCCCAGCATTTT.

The chain is built from TRBV5-1 and TRBJ2-7, with a weak D call TRBD1 (6 bases). V was trimmed by 0 bases and J by 6 bases, leaving 10 bases between them. The CDR3 spans 13 residues. CDR1 is SGHRS, CDR2 YFSETQ, per germline. CDR3: CASSLAKDSEQYF. DNA for the CDR3: TGCGCCAGCAGCTTGGCCAAGGACAGCGAGCAGTACTTC.

This rearrangement joins TRBV19 to TRBJ2-1, with 11 bases aligning to TRBD2. CDR3 length: 18 amino acids. Germline CDR1 is LNHDA and CDR2 is SQIVND (reference sequence). V dropped 4 bases and J dropped 4; count of bases not matched to a gene: 12. The CDR3 loop reads CASSTRPPGLADYNEQFF. The CDR3 DNA is TGTGCCAGTAGTACAAGGCCCCCGGGACTAGCGGATTACAATGAGCAGTTCTTC.

The chain links TRBV6-5 to TRBJ2-1; TRBD2 is a possible D gene (6 bases). The CDR3 spans 14 residues. V lost 6 bases, J lost 1 base, and 10 bases lay in between. Per the germline V gene, CDR1 is MNHEY and CDR2 is SVGAGI. The CDR3 nucleotides are TGTGCCAGCAGGGAGGGCCTATCCTACAATGAGCAGTTCTTC. It codes for CASREGLSYNEQFF.

The chain employs TRBV9 and TRBJ1-2, with TRBD1 identical over 7 bases. Germline V gene sequence: CDR1 SGDLS, CDR2 YYNGEE. CDR3 length equals 15 residues. V lost 0 bases to trimming and J lost 4 bases; unmatched junction nucleotides: 6. The CDR3 DNA reads TGTGCCAGCAGCGTAGGCGGGGCAGGGGGCTATGGCTACACCTTC. Residues: CASSVGGAGGYGYTF.

The rearrangement uses TRBV11-2 and TRBJ2-1; a possible D gene is TRBD1 (5 bases). This CDR3 is 14 amino acids long. Trimming removed 6 bases at V and 8 bases at J, with 17 bases between. CDR1 SGHAT and CDR2 FQNNGV come from the germline V gene. Written as DNA, the CDR3 is TGTGCCAGCAGAACAATTAGGGGCAAGCATGAGCAGTTCTTC. Translation gives CASRTIRGKHEQFF.

This sequence joins TRBV6-5 and TRBJ1-1; 8 nucleotides agree with TRBD1. CDR1 and CDR2 from the germline V gene are MNHEY and SVGAGI. J was trimmed by 0 bases and V by 6 bases; bases with no gene match: 6. The CDR3 has 15 amino acids. As DNA, the CDR3 is TGTGCCAGCAGGAGGTCAGGGGGCATGAACACTGAAGCTTTCTTT. Translated: CASRRSGGMNTEAFF.

This chain links TRBV7-2 with TRBJ2-2, with 8 bases fitting TRBD2. Germline V gives CDR1 SGHTA, CDR2 FQGNSA. Trimming took 6 bases from V and 6 from J; bases not matched to a gene: 3. The CDR3 has 13 amino acids. CDR3 sequence reads: CASSPGGAGELFF. DNA of the CDR3: TGTGCCAGCAGTCCCGGGGGGGCCGGGGAGCTGTTTTTT. The entire variable domain, with the rest obtained from reference TRBV7-2 and TRBJ2-2, is as follows: GAGVSQSPSNKVTEKGKDVELRCDPISGHTALYWYRQSLGQGLEFLIYFQGNSAPDKSGLPSDRFSAERTGGSVSTLTIQRTQQEDSAVYLCASSPGGAGELFFGEGSRLTVL.

The chain is built from TRBV12-3 or TRBV12-4 and TRBJ2-7, with 11 positions matching TRBD2. V gave up 5 bases and J gave up 7 bases; unmatched junction bases: 4. This CDR3 is 13 amino acids long. CDR3 in amino acids: CASSPLAGGEQYF. CDR3 nucleotides: TGTGCCAGCAGTCCGCTAGCGGGAGGAGAGCAGTACTTC.

This clone was found once. The chain is built from TRBV19 and TRBJ1-5, with no clear D. The germline V and J ends were trimmed by 3 bases and 0 bases, with 6 bases remaining between them. Germline V lookup: CDR1 LNHDA, CDR2 SQIVND (reference sequence). The CDR3 is 14 residues long. The CDR3 coding sequence is TGTGCCAGTAGTATCAGTGATAGCAATCAGCCCCAGCATTTT. Translating it yields CASSISDSNQPQHF.

The chain employs TRBV19 and TRBJ1-1; D is perhaps TRBD1 (5 bases). The CDR3 is made up of 14 amino acids. Trimming took off 6 bases at V and 0 bases at J, with 11 bases between the two ends. Germline lookup yields CDR1 LNHDA and CDR2 SQIVND (reference sequence). The CDR3 nucleotides read TGTGCCAGTAGGTCGGCAGGGCTGAACACTGAAGCTTTCTTT. The encoded protein is CASRSAGLNTEAFF. The entire variable domain, with the rest obtained from reference TRBV19 and TRBJ1-1, is as follows: DGGITQSPKYLFRKEGQNVTLSCEQNLNHDAMYWYRQDPGQGLRLIYYSQIVNDFQKGDIAEGYSVSREKKESFPLTVTSAQKNPTAFYLCASRSAGLNTEAFFGQGTRLTVV.

The J gene is TRBJ2-1, the V gene TRBV11-2; TRBD1 agrees at 10 bases. Germline V CDR1 and CDR2: SGHAT, FQNNGV. Trimming cost V 0 bases and J 0 bases; bases outside gene matches: 8. The CDR3 has 19 amino acids. The CDR3 DNA follows: TGTGCCAGCAGCTTAGATCTGACAGGGGGCCTCAACTCCTACAATGAGCAGTTCTTC. This encodes CASSLDLTGGLNSYNEQFF.

The chain couples TRBV10-3 to TRBJ1-2, with a possible D match to TRBD1 (5 bases). This CDR3 has 14 amino acids. Germline V CDR1 and CDR2: ENHRY, SYGVKD. The V end lost 4 bases, the J end lost 2 bases, and 11 bases lay between the germline ends. CDR3 DNA: TGTGCCATCAGTGGCGCGGGGCGGAACTATGGCTACACCTTC. Translating it yields CAISGAGRNYGYTF.

Points on this clone: This specimen includes other DNA sequences encoding the same CDR3. This chain joins TRBV7-9 and TRBJ2-6; D not certain. CDR3 length: 13 amino acids. The germline gives CDR1 SEHNR, CDR2 FQNEAQ (reference sequence). The V gene lost 4 bases and the J gene lost 1 base, with 2 bases spanning the gap. Here the CDR3 DNA reads TGTGCCAGCAGCTCGTCTGGGGCCAACGTCCTGACTTTC. Translated: CASSSSGANVLTF.

The CDR3 DNA sequence: TGTGCCAGCAGCGCGGTCGGTGGAGGGTACAATGAGCAGTTCTTC. This sequence encodes CASSAVGGGYNEQFF. V and J are TRBV9 and TRBJ2-1; D possibly corresponds to TRBD2 (6 bases). Deletions cut 3 bases from V and 4 bases from J, with 14 bases between. CDR3 length: 15 amino acids. Germline V gives CDR1 SGDLS, CDR2 YYNGEE.